Below are 21 T cell receptor beta chains sequenced from a single sample in a study of blood T cell repertoires in COVID-19. Using immunoSEQ multiplex PCR, the repertoire was profiled, and TCRdb retains in-frame clones only, with some absent. This sample has about 95,000 clones, with about four fifths found just once. Specimen: peripheral blood. These receptors were collected from a human donor in a cohort sampled during active COVID-19.

This rearrangement joins TRBV5-1 to TRBJ2-5; 8 bases fit TRBD1. Germline CDR1 SGHRS, CDR2 YFSETQ. V gave up 0 bases and J gave up 2 bases; unmatched junction bases: 3. The CDR3 spans 15 residues. The DNA for the CDR3 is TGCGCCAGCAGCTTGGACGGACAGGGACAAGAGACCCAGTACTTC. It encodes CASSLDGQGQETQYF.

The rearrangement uses TRBV6-4 and TRBJ1-1, with unresolved D. CDR1 MRHNA and CDR2 SNTAGT come from the germline V gene. V shed 6 bases and J shed 7 bases, with 12 bases lying between them. The CDR3 consists of 12 residues. CDR3 in amino acids: CASREGPYEAFF. CDR3 in DNA: TGTGCCAGCAGGGAGGGCCCCTATGAAGCTTTCTTT.

This rearrangement joins TRBV18 to TRBJ1-5; D might be TRBD1 (5 bases). Germline V lookup: CDR1 KGHSH, CDR2 LQKENI. The germline V and J ends were trimmed by 2 bases and 0 bases, with 8 bases remaining between them. The CDR3 totals 15 residues. CDR3 coding DNA: TGTGCCAGCTCACCAGGAACAGGTAGCAATCAGCCCCAGCATTTT. It codes for CASSPGTGSNQPQHF.

In DNA, the CDR3 is TGTGCCAGCAGCTTAATAAGCGACAGCCCCCGGCAAGCTTTCTTT. Its protein is CASSLISDSPRQAFF. The chain recombines TRBV5-5 with TRBJ1-1, with a weak D call TRBD1 (5 bases). The germline gives CDR1 SGHKS, CDR2 YYEKEE (reference sequence). This CDR3 spans 15 amino acids. The V end was cut by 2 bases, the J end by 9 bases, with 20 bases between.

CDR3: CASSFTDTMNTEAFF. The CDR3 nucleotides read TGCGCCAGCAGCTTCACGGACACCATGAACACTGAAGCTTTCTTT. V gene TRBV5-1 combines with J gene TRBJ1-1, with D possibly TRBD1 on 5 matching bases. The ends were cut back, 2 bases at V and 0 bases at J, with 11 bases in the middle. The CDR3 is 15 residues long. The germline gives CDR1 SGHRS, CDR2 YFSETQ.

This rearrangement joins TRBV3-1 (or the pseudogene TRBV3-2) to TRBJ2-5, with TRBD2 matching over 11 bases. Germline loops: CDR1 LGHDT, CDR2 YNNKEL (reference sequence). The J segment lost 5 bases and the V segment lost 1 base, leaving 6 bases of the junction unmatched. The CDR3 contains 16 residues. CDR3 DNA sequence: TGTGCCAGCAGCCAAGGGACTAGCGGGTCGGGGGAGACCCAGTACTTC. It translates to CASSQGTSGSGETQYF.

This rearrangement joins TRBV7-2 to TRBJ1-1, with a possible D match to TRBD1 (5 bases). Per the germline V gene, CDR1 is SGHTA and CDR2 is FQGNSA. The CDR3 consists of 14 residues. V shed 4 bases and J shed 1 base, with 10 bases lying between them. CDR3 residues: CASSSGRENTEAFF. The CDR3 nucleotides read TGTGCCAGCAGCTCGGGCAGGGAGAACACTGAAGCTTTCTTT.

V and J are TRBV15 and TRBJ1-4; tentatively, D is TRBD1 (5 bases). Germline CDR1 is LNHNV and CDR2 is YYDKDF (reference sequence). CDR3 length: 15 residues. Trimming stripped 3 bases from V and 4 bases from J, with 12 bases between. The CDR3 is CATSSHGGVNEKLFF. The CDR3, as DNA: TGTGCCACCAGCAGTCATGGGGGGGTTAATGAAAAACTGTTTTTT.

V usage is TRBV10-3 and J usage is TRBJ2-1, with 7 nucleotides matching TRBD1. CDR3 length: 11 residues. V shed 3 bases and J 14 bases; nucleotides not matched to a gene: 4. Germline lookup yields CDR1 ENHRY and CDR2 SYGVKD. The CDR3 sequence is CAISDTDREFF. DNA for the CDR3: TGTGCCATCAGTGATACCGACAGGGAGTTCTTC.

The chain employs TRBV7-9 and TRBJ2-1, with 8 nucleotides matching TRBD2. Trimming took 10 bases from V and 4 from J; bases not matched to a gene: 12. This CDR3 contains 15 residues. In germline, CDR1 is SEHNR, CDR2 FQNEAQ (reference sequence). CDR3 region: CATRSGEGEYNEQFF. The CDR3 region has the DNA TGTGCCACCCGTAGCGGGGAAGGCGAGTACAATGAGCAGTTCTTC.

J is TRBJ1-6 and V is TRBV6-4, with 9 bases aligning to TRBD1. The germline CDR1 and CDR2 sequences are MRHNA and SNTAGT. This CDR3 is 15 amino acids long. V gave up 7 bases and J gave up 10 bases; unmatched junction bases: 11. The CDR3 spells CASTATGTGTSPLHF. DNA of the CDR3: TGTGCCAGCACTGCAACCGGGACAGGGACCTCACCCCTCCACTTT.

V usage is TRBV18 and J usage is TRBJ1-5, with D possibly TRBD1 on 5 matching bases. Germline CDR1 is KGHSH and CDR2 is LQKENI. Deletions cut 1 base from V and 5 bases from J, with 6 bases between. The CDR3 is made up of 13 amino acids. The CDR3 is CASSPLRDQPQHF. DNA of the CDR3: TGTGCCAGCTCACCACTCAGGGATCAGCCCCAGCATTTT.

This clone was recorded a few times. The J gene is TRBJ2-7, the V gene TRBV7-9; 8 nucleotides line up with TRBD2. CDR1 and CDR2 (germline): SEHNR, FQNEAQ (reference sequence). V lost 1 base, J lost 1 base, and 12 bases stayed unmatched. This CDR3 contains 18 residues. The CDR3 region is CASSLVGSGNERSYEQYF. In nucleotides, the CDR3 is TGTGCCAGCAGCTTAGTTGGTAGCGGGAACGAACGGTCCTACGAGCAGTACTTC.

The chain has TRBV29-1 and TRBJ1-1; D unclear. The V end was cut by 4 bases, the J end by 2 bases, with 11 bases between. Germline V gives CDR1 SQVTM, CDR2 ANQGSEA. The CDR3 totals 13 residues. In DNA form, the CDR3 reads TGCAGCGTTGGGGAGGTTAGAAACACTGAAGCTTTCTTT. It specifies CSVGEVRNTEAFF.

The J gene is TRBJ1-4, the V gene TRBV6-6; 7 bases are shared with TRBD1. The length of the CDR3 is 16 residues. After removal of 5 bases from V and 1 base from J, the junction contained 7 bases not matched to a gene. CDR1 and CDR2 (germline): MNHNY, SVGAGI (reference sequence). The CDR3 loop is CASSPPRQGTNEKLFF. The CDR3 DNA follows: TGTGCCAGCAGTCCGCCTCGACAGGGAACTAATGAAAAACTGTTTTTT.

The chain uses TRBV7-9 and TRBJ2-7; 7 positions match TRBD1. V was pared by 5 bases and J by 0 bases, with 7 bases of the junction left unmatched. The CDR3 covers 15 residues. In germline, CDR1 is SEHNR, CDR2 FQNEAQ (reference sequence). The CDR3 coding sequence is TGTGCCAGCAGCAAGACAGGGACAAACTCCTACGAGCAGTACTTC. Translating gives CASSKTGTNSYEQYF. Using reference TRBV7-9 and TRBJ2-7 for the parts outside the CDR3, the full variable domain is DTGVSQNPRHKITKRGQNVTFRCDPISEHNRLYWYRQTLGQGPEFLTYFQNEAQLEKSRLLSDRFSAERPKGSFSTLEIQRTEQGDSAMYLCASSKTGTNSYEQYFGPGTRLTVT.

The V call is TRBV18, the J call TRBJ2-2; 10 bases match TRBD2. The V gene end was trimmed by 0 bases and the J gene end by 4 bases; junction bases not matched to a gene: 2. Germline V CDR1 and CDR2: KGHSH, LQKENI. The CDR3 contains 16 residues. This CDR3 is CASSPPSGGITGELFF. Here the CDR3 DNA reads TGTGCCAGCTCACCACCTAGCGGGGGGATCACCGGGGAGCTGTTTTTT.

This chain links TRBV20-1 with TRBJ1-6, with D uncertain. CDR3 length: 15 residues. V was pared by 3 bases and J by 3 bases, with 12 bases between. Germline V gene data show CDR1 as DFQATT and CDR2 as SNEGSKA (reference sequence). This CDR3 reads CSASAANFYNSPLHF. CDR3 nucleotides: TGCAGTGCTAGTGCAGCGAACTTCTATAATTCACCCCTCCACTTT.

The chain has TRBV3-1 (or the pseudogene TRBV3-2) and TRBJ2-1, with 11 bases identical to TRBD2. Germline V gene lookup returns CDR1 LGHDT and CDR2 YNNKEL (reference sequence). Trimming cost V 0 bases and J 13 bases; bases outside gene matches: 8. The CDR3 length is 15 residues. The CDR3 loop is CASSQDLAGLAAQFF. CDR3 coding DNA: TGTGCCAGCAGCCAAGATCTTGCGGGACTAGCGGCCCAGTTCTTC.

The chain couples TRBV6-5 to TRBJ2-3; 7 nucleotides line up with TRBD1. The junction had 7 bases not matched to a gene; V was cut back by 6 bases and J by 1 base. CDR1 is MNHEY and CDR2 is SVGAGI in the germline V gene. CDR3 size: 15 residues. The CDR3 DNA is TGTGCCAGCAGCCCGACAGGGTTGCGCACAGATACGCAGTATTTT. Translating gives CASSPTGLRTDTQYF.

The chain couples TRBV7-2 to TRBJ1-2; 7 bases map to TRBD1. With V trimmed by 5 bases and J by 8 bases, 11 bases remained unmatched. The germline gives CDR1 SGHTA, CDR2 FQGNSA. This CDR3 is built from 14 residues. The CDR3 here is CASSQGQITIGYTF. CDR3 in DNA: TGTGCCAGCAGCCAGGGACAGATAACTATCGGCTACACCTTC.